This TCR beta chain is from a study of CD8 T cells in Susac syndrome. Study conclusions and caveats: The relatively small number of individuals in the TCR sequencing and HLA analysis was acknowledged by the study.

Reverse transcription of roughly 0.45 to 1 ug RNA used random hexamers. TCR beta CDR3 was amplified by immunoSEQ covering 54 Vbeta and 13 Jbeta. TCRdb processed the immunoSEQ multiplex PCR reads anew with MiXCR; each CDR3 protein has one entry. The top ten clones hold under 0.15% of a sample with some 400,000 distinct CDR3 sequences, more than 80% of them seen once. About this clonotype: Its target is unknown.

Trimming took 7 bases from V and 3 from J; bases not matched to a gene: 13. This CDR3 comprises 16 residues. The V gene's germline CDR1 is WSHSY and CDR2 SAAADI. The sample consisted of CD8+ T cells from PBMCs. The chain is built from TRBV10-2 and TRBJ2-5; TRBD2 matches 8 bases. This receptor was obtained from a human donor with multiple sclerosis. As DNA, the CDR3 is TGCGCCAGCATCATTAGGGGACTAGTGGGGGAAGAGACCCAGTACTTC. Amino acids: CASIIRGLVGEETQYF.